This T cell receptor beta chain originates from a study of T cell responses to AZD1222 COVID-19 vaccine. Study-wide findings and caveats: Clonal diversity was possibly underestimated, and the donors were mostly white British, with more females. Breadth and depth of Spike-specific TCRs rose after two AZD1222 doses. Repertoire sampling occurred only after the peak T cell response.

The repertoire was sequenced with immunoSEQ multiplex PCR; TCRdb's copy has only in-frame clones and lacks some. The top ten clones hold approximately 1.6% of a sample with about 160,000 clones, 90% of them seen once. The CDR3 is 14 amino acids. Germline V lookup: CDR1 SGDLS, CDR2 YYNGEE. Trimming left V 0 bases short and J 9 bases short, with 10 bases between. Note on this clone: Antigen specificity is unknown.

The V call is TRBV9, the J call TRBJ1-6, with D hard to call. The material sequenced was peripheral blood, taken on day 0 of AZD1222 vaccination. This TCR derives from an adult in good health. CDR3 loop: CASSVEGAGSPLHF. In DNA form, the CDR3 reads TGTGCCAGCAGCGTAGAGGGTGCTGGTTCACCCCTCCACTTT.